One sample yielded the 32 T cell receptor beta chains listed below, sequenced in a study of cytomegalovirus exposure and HLA in healthy donors. Both 60 Vbeta primers and 13 Jbeta primers went into the PCR. Clones were read by immunoSEQ multiplex PCR, and TCRdb kept only the in-frame ones, dropping some. The sample has over 130,000 clones; around 75% are singletons. The specimen sequenced was PBMCs. These receptors came from a female donor in good health and CMV-seronegative.

The V call is TRBV2, the J call TRBJ2-6, with D possibly TRBD2 on 5 matching bases. V gave up 7 bases and J gave up 4 bases, with 8 bases separating them. CDR3 length: 13 residues. Per the germline V gene, CDR1 is SNHLY and CDR2 is FYNNEI. The CDR3 coding sequence is TGTGCCAGCAATCCGGGGGGGGCCAACGTCCTGACTTTC. Protein sequence: CASNPGGANVLTF.

The chain has TRBV4-1 and TRBJ1-5; D might be TRBD1 (5 bases). CDR1 is MGHRA, CDR2 YSYEKL, per germline. Between the trimmed V and J ends, which lost 3 bases and 8 bases, there was a span of 17 bases. The CDR3 consists of 15 residues. Here the CDR3 DNA reads TGCGCCAGCAGCCACCCCGGGGGTTCCTTGGAGCCCCAGCATTTT. It codes for CASSHPGGSLEPQHF.

The chain combines TRBV25-1 with TRBJ1-1, with 8 bases fitting TRBD1. V lost 9 bases, J lost 2 bases, and 14 bases stayed unmatched. Germline loops: CDR1 MGHDK, CDR2 SYGVNS. The CDR3 is made up of 16 amino acids. The CDR3 reads CARTGDELLQNTEAFF. Here the CDR3 DNA reads TGTGCCAGGACAGGGGATGAACTACTGCAAAACACTGAAGCTTTCTTT.

CDR3 nucleotides: TGTGCCAGCAGGGACACTAGCGGGAGAAACAATGAGCAGTTCTTC. Translation: CASRDTSGRNNEQFF. The chain uses TRBV6-6 and TRBJ2-1; 11 bases are shared with TRBD2. V lost 6 bases to trimming and J lost 5 bases; unmatched junction nucleotides: 6. The CDR3 length is 15 residues. Germline assignment: CDR1 MNHNY and CDR2 SVGAGI (reference sequence).

A few counts support this clone. This chain joins TRBV30 and TRBJ2-2, with a possible D match to TRBD1 (6 bases). There are 14 residues in the CDR3. V lost 2 bases and J lost 6, with 13 bases in between. The germline V gene has CDR1 GTSNPN and CDR2 SVGIG (reference sequence). CDR3 bases: TGTGCCTGGAGTAGAGGGGGTGGAGCCGGGGAGCTGTTTTTT. Translated, it gives CAWSRGGGAGELFF.

This clone was recorded once. The rearrangement joins TRBV5-8 to TRBJ1-1; no clear D gene. The CDR3 consists of 15 residues. The germline CDR1 and CDR2 sequences are SGHTS and YDEGEE. The V and J ends lost 0 bases and 3 bases respectively, with 12 bases between them. CDR3 amino acids: CASSLEWRGYTEAFF. The CDR3 region has the DNA TGTGCCAGCAGCTTGGAATGGCGGGGTTACACTGAAGCTTTCTTT.

In regard to this clone: One end of the junction fails to match germline, which may point to a read error. V usage is TRBV7-7 and J usage is TRBJ2-2; TRBD1 agrees at 9 bases. The germline V gene encodes CDR1 SSHAT and CDR2 FNYEAQ (reference sequence). CDR3 length: 14 amino acids. As DNA, the CDR3 is TGTGCTAGCAGCTGGGACAGGGAAGTTGGGGAGCTGTTTTTT. Translated: CASSWDREVGELFF.

The chain is built from TRBV28 and TRBJ1-2, with 8 bases matching TRBD1. The length of the CDR3 is 15 residues. Germline CDR1 and CDR2: MDHEN and SYDVKM. V shed 3 bases, J shed 3 bases, and the junction held 6 bases outside the gene matches. The CDR3 region has the DNA TGTGCCAGCAGTTTTTGGACAGGGTACGACTATGGCTACACCTTC. This encodes CASSFWTGYDYGYTF.

The V call is TRBV2, the J call TRBJ2-1; perhaps TRBD2 as D (5 bases). The CDR3 loop spans 15 amino acids. With 1 base removed from V and 6 bases from J, the gap between germline ends came to 13 bases. Germline CDR1 SNHLY, CDR2 FYNNEI. CDR3 sequence: CASSEEEGSRNEQFF. DNA of the CDR3: TGTGCCAGCAGTGAAGAAGAGGGTAGTCGCAATGAGCAGTTCTTC.

This rearrangement joins TRBV7-9 to TRBJ1-1; 8 bases are a match to TRBD1. The CDR3 has 16 amino acids. Germline-derived CDR1 and CDR2 are SEHNR and FQNEAQ (reference sequence). J lost 5 bases, V lost 5 bases, and 13 bases had no gene match. This CDR3 is CASSPKRAGGLTEAFF. CDR3 bases: TGTGCCAGCAGCCCGAAGCGGGCAGGGGGCTTAACTGAAGCTTTCTTT.

The chain carries TRBV7-9 and TRBJ2-1, with unresolved D. From germline, CDR1 is SEHNR and CDR2 FQNEAQ (reference sequence). The CDR3 has 11 residues. The germline V and J ends were trimmed by 10 bases and 7 bases, with 11 bases remaining between them. CDR3 loop: CATMGSNEQFF. The CDR3 DNA follows: TGTGCCACCATGGGCAGTAATGAGCAGTTCTTC.

This clone was detected a few times. The V call is TRBV13, the J call TRBJ2-7, with 13 positions matching TRBD2. CDR1 and CDR2 (germline): PRHDT, FYEKMQ (reference sequence). The CDR3 spans 15 residues. Germline trimming cut 5 bases from V and 6 bases from J; bases unmatched to any gene: 7. The chain's CDR3 is CASSATSGRAGEQYF. In nucleotides, the CDR3 is TGTGCCAGCAGCGCCACTAGCGGGAGGGCGGGCGAGCAGTACTTC.

This sequence joins TRBV15 and TRBJ2-1, with 11 bases lining up with TRBD2. Unmatched junction bases numbered 7, after V lost 8 bases and J lost 4 bases. The length of the CDR3 is 15 residues. Per the germline V gene, CDR1 is LNHNV and CDR2 is YYDKDF (reference sequence). The CDR3 spells CATLIAGGSYNEQFF. The CDR3 nucleotides are TGTGCCACCCTCATAGCGGGAGGGTCGTACAATGAGCAGTTCTTC.

The J gene is TRBJ2-7, the V gene TRBV7-2; tentative D call: TRBD2 (5 bases). The CDR3 consists of 13 residues. Germline CDR1 SGHTA, CDR2 FQGNSA. V gave up 5 bases and J gave up 1 base, with 9 bases separating them. The CDR3 DNA reads as TGTGCCAGCAGCAAGCGGCGATCCTACGAGCAGTACTTC. Encoded protein: CASSKRRSYEQYF.

J is TRBJ2-1 and V is TRBV11-3; no clear D gene. Trimming took 3 bases from V and 5 from J, leaving 14 bases between them. Germline CDR1 SGHNT, CDR2 YENEEA. The CDR3 is made up of 15 amino acids. CDR3 region: CASSLTSDFDNEQFF. CDR3 coding DNA: TGTGCCAGCAGCTTGACCTCTGACTTCGACAATGAGCAGTTCTTC.

V usage is TRBV25-1 and J usage is TRBJ2-4, with D possibly matching TRBD2 (5 bases). In germline, CDR1 is MGHDK, CDR2 SYGVNS. Trimming took off 7 bases at V and 6 bases at J, with 13 bases between the two ends. This CDR3 comprises 13 residues. CDR3 nucleotides: TGTGCCAGCACCCCCCCCCGGGGAAACATTCAGTACTTC. It yields the protein CASTPPRGNIQYF.

The chain combines TRBV6-1 with TRBJ2-7, with D possibly TRBD1 on 5 matching bases. V was pared by 4 bases and J by 4 bases, with 8 bases between. Germline CDR1 reads MNHNS; CDR2 reads SASEGT. The CDR3 consists of 12 residues. The CDR3 spells CASSAQGYEQYF. As DNA, the CDR3 is TGTGCCAGCAGTGCGCAGGGATACGAGCAGTACTTC.

This rearrangement joins TRBV30 to TRBJ1-5, with TRBD1 matching 7 bases. Germline values: CDR1 GTSNPN, CDR2 SVGIG (reference sequence). This CDR3 has 14 residues. The V segment lost 1 base and the J segment 6 bases; nucleotides outside the gene matches: 6. Here the CDR3 DNA reads TGTGCCTGGAGTGAATTAGGGGGCAGTCAGCCCCAGCATTTT. Protein sequence: CAWSELGGSQPQHF.

The rearrangement joins TRBV29-1 to TRBJ1-1, with 7 bases fitting TRBD1. The germline CDR1 and CDR2 sequences are SQVTM and ANQGSEA. V trimming: 7 bases; J trimming: 1 base; junction bases outside the gene matches: 6. The CDR3 runs 13 residues. In DNA, the CDR3 is TGCAGCGGGGGACAGACCGGGAACACTGAAGCTTTCTTT. Protein: CSGGQTGNTEAFF.

This clone was detected a few times. J is TRBJ1-6 and V is TRBV11-2; TRBD1 aligns across 7 bases. Germline-derived CDR1 and CDR2 are SGHAT and FQNNGV. CDR3 length equals 14 residues. The V gene end was trimmed by 1 base and the J gene end by 7 bases; junction bases not matched to a gene: 1. In nucleotides, the CDR3 is TGTGCCAGCAGCTTAGCGACAGGGAATTCACCCCTCCACTTT. Residues: CASSLATGNSPLHF.

The chain employs TRBV6-1 and TRBJ2-3, with D possibly TRBD1 on 6 matching bases. The ends were cut back, 2 bases at V and 2 bases at J, with 11 bases in the middle. Germline CDR1 MNHNS, CDR2 SASEGT. The CDR3 spans 15 residues. CDR3 region: CASSEWGRDTDTQYF. DNA of the CDR3: TGTGCCAGCAGTGAATGGGGGCGCGACACAGATACGCAGTATTTT.

Notes on this clone: This is likely a read error, given that the CDR3 carries no conserved phenylalanine or tryptophan at its end. This chain connects TRBV28 to TRBJ1-4, with no clear D. The CDR3 runs to 14 residues. Trimming took 10 bases from V and 0 from J, leaving 12 bases between them. Germline CDR1 is MDHEN and CDR2 is SYDVKM. The CDR3 loop reads CATLKAPTNEKLFV. The CDR3 DNA sequence: TGTGCCACCCTGAAGGCACCAACTAATGAAAAACTGTTTGTT.

The chain recombines TRBV10-1 with TRBJ2-3; 9 bases are a match to TRBD2. Per germline, CDR1 WNHNN and CDR2 SYGVQD (reference sequence). This CDR3 has 15 amino acids. The J segment lost 6 bases and the V segment lost 2 bases, leaving 6 bases of the junction unmatched. DNA for the CDR3: TGCGCCAGCAGTGAGGCCTCCGGACTAGCGGATACGCAGTATTTT. It specifies CASSEASGLADTQYF.

This clone was counted a single time. The V gene is TRBV6-5, the J gene TRBJ1-4; 8 positions match TRBD1. Germline V lookup: CDR1 MNHEY, CDR2 SVGAGI. This CDR3 is built from 15 residues. The junction had 3 bases not matched to a gene; V was cut back by 1 base and J by 5 bases. CDR3 DNA sequence: TGTGCCAGCAGTTACTTAGGACAGGGAAATGAAAAACTGTTTTTT. The encoded protein is CASSYLGQGNEKLFF.

The CDR3 DNA follows: TGTGCCAGCAGTTGGGGGCCTGAAGCTTTCTTT. Its translation is CASSWGPEAFF. J is TRBJ1-1 and V is TRBV28; the D gene is possibly TRBD1 (6 bases). Trimming removed 4 bases at V and 6 bases at J, with 6 bases between. The germline CDR1 and CDR2 sequences are MDHEN and SYDVKM. CDR3 length: 11 amino acids.

V gene TRBV27 combines with J gene TRBJ1-5; D gene uncertain. The CDR3 consists of 14 residues. Germline-derived CDR1 and CDR2 are MNHEY and SMNVEV (reference sequence). V lost 5 bases, J lost 7 bases, and 15 bases lay in between. CDR3 in amino acids: CASSPRRTGQPQHF. The CDR3 bases are TGTGCCAGCAGTCCCCGACGCACGGGGCAGCCCCAGCATTTT.

The chain carries TRBV2 and TRBJ2-1; 13 bases map to TRBD2. V trimming: 5 bases; J trimming: 10 bases; junction bases outside the gene matches: 8. The germline V gene has CDR1 SNHLY and CDR2 FYNNEI. The CDR3 length is 15 residues. The chain's CDR3 is CASSSTSGRASEQFF. The CDR3 nucleotides read TGTGCCAGCAGTTCTACTAGCGGGAGGGCCTCCGAGCAGTTCTTC.

This clone was seen a single time. The genes are TRBV9 and TRBJ2-1; 10 nucleotides align to TRBD2. The CDR3 covers 15 residues. Per the germline V gene, CDR1 is SGDLS and CDR2 is YYNGEE. V shed 5 bases and J 6 bases; nucleotides not matched to a gene: 8. CDR3 DNA: TGTGCCAGCAGTTATACTAGCGGGACGTTCAATGAGCAGTTCTTC. Its translation: CASSYTSGTFNEQFF.

This chain links TRBV28 with TRBJ1-1; D might be TRBD1 (5 bases). The CDR3 totals 12 residues. Germline CDR1 MDHEN, CDR2 SYDVKM. The ends were cut back, 5 bases at V and 8 bases at J, with 12 bases in the middle. The CDR3 here is CASSIDSKEAFF. DNA for the CDR3: TGTGCCAGCAGTATAGACAGTAAGGAAGCTTTCTTT.

The chain uses TRBV28 and TRBJ1-1; 7 positions match TRBD1. Trimming removed 2 bases from V and 5 bases from J; junction bases left unmatched: 8. Germline CDR1 reads MDHEN; CDR2 reads SYDVKM. CDR3 size: 15 residues. Here the CDR3 reads CASSLATGEGTEAFF. Here the CDR3 DNA reads TGTGCCAGCAGTTTAGCAACAGGGGAAGGGACTGAAGCTTTCTTT.

The chain links TRBV5-1 to TRBJ2-1; 10 bases agree with TRBD2. The V gene's germline CDR1 is SGHRS and CDR2 YFSETQ. This CDR3 has 15 residues. The trim removed 5 bases at V and 2 bases at J, leaving 4 bases unmatched. CDR3 nucleotide sequence: TGCGCCAGCAGGAAAGCGGGAGGGCCCTACAATGAGCAGTTCTTC. Translated: CASRKAGGPYNEQFF.

This clone was counted a few times. V gene TRBV6-1 combines with J gene TRBJ1-1; D not certain. V lost 4 bases and J lost 6, with 12 bases in between. Germline CDR1 MNHNS, CDR2 SASEGT. This CDR3 spans 13 amino acids. CDR3 DNA: TGTGCCAGCAGTGTTTCGGGGTTGGCTGAAGCTTTCTTT. Encoded protein: CASSVSGLAEAFF.